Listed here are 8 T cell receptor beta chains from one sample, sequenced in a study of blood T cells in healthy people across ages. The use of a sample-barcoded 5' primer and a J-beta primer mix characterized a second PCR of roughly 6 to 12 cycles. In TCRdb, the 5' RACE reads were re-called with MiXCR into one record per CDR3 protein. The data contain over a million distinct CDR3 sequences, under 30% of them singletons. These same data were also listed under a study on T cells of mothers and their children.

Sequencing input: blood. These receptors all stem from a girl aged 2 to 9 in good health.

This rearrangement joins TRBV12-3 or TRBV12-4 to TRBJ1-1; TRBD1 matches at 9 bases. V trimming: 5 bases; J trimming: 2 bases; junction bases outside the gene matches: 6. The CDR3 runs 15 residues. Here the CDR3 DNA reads TGTGCCAGCAGTCTCGGACAGGGGATCAACACTGAAGCTTTCTTT. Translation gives CASSLGQGINTEAFF.

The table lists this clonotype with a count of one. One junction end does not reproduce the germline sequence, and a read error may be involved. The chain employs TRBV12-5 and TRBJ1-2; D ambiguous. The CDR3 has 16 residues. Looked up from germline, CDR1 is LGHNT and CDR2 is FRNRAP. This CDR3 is CASGLVGTRADYGYAF. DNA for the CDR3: TGTGCTAGTGGTTTGGTAGGAACCCGGGCGGACTATGGCTACGCCTTC.

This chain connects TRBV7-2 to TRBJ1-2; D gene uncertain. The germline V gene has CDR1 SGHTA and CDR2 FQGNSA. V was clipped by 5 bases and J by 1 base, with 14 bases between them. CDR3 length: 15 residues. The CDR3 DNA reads TGTGCCAGCAGCCCCATAAGGTCTCTTAACTATGGCTACACCTTC. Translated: CASSPIRSLNYGYTF.

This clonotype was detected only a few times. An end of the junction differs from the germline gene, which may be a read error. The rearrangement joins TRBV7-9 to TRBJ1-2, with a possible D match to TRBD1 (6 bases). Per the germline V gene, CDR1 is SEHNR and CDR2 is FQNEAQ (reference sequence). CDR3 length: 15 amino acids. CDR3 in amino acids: CASSRQVAGGYGHTF. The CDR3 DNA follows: TGTGCCAGCAGTAGACAGGTGGCCGGGGGCTATGGCCACACCTTC. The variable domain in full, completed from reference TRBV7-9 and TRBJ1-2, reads DTGVSQNPRHKITKRGQNVTFRCDPISEHNRLYWYRQTLGQGPEFLTYFQNEAQLEKSRLLSDRFSAERPKGSFSTLEIQRTEQGDSAMYLCASSRQVAGGYGHTFGSGTRLTVV.

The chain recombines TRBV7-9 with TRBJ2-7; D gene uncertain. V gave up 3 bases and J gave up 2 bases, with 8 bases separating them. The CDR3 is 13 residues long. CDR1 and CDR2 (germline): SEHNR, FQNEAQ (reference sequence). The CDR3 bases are TGTGCCAGCAGCTTGGACGCTGCCTACGAGCAGTACTTC. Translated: CASSLDAAYEQYF.

DNA of the CDR3: TGCGCCAGCAGCCAAGATCTGACCCGCGAGCAGTACTTC. Amino acid sequence: CASSQDLTREQYF. The chain couples TRBV4-3 to TRBJ2-7; no clear D. The CDR3 is made up of 13 amino acids. V gave up 0 bases and J gave up 6 bases, with 9 bases separating them. Germline assignment: CDR1 LGHNA and CDR2 YSLEER.

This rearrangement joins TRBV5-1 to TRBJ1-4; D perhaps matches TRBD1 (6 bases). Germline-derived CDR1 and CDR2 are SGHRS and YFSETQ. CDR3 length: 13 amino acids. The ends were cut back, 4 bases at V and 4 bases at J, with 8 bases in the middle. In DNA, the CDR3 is TGCGCCAGCAGCAAGGACAGTAATGAAAAACTGTTTTTT. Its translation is CASSKDSNEKLFF.

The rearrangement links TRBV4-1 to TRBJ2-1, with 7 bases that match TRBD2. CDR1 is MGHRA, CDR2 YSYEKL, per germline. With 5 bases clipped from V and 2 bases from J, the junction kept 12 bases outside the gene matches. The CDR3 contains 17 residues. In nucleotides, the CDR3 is TGCGCCAGCAGCAACCTAGGGGCGGGAGTGACCTACAATGAGCAGTTCTTC. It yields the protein CASSNLGAGVTYNEQFF.